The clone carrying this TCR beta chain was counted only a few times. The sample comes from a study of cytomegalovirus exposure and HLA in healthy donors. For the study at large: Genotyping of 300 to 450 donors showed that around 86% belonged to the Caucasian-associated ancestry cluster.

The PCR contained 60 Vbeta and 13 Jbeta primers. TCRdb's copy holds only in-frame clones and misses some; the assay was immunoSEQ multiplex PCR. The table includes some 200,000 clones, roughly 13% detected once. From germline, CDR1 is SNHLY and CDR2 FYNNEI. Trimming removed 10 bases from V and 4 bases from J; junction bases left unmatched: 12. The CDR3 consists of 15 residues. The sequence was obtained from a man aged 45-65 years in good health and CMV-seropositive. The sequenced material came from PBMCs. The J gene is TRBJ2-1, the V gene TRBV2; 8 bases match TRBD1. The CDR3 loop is CAINGQGLGYNEQFF. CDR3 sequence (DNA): TGTGCCATCAATGGACAGGGCCTGGGGTACAATGAGCAGTTCTTC.